What follows are 2 T cell receptor beta chains derived from one specimen sequenced in a study of cytomegalovirus exposure and HLA in healthy donors. PCR involved 60 Vbeta and 13 Jbeta primers. Sequencing used immunoSEQ multiplex PCR; TCRdb keeps in-frame clones, though not all of them. In the table there are about 150,000 clones, over 60% of which are singletons. The sample consisted of PBMCs. The receptors come from a woman between 35 and 50 years old in good health and CMV-seronegative.

This sequence joins TRBV5-1 and TRBJ2-2; the match to TRBD1 covers 10 bases. Trimming cost V 0 bases and J 4 bases; bases outside gene matches: 3. This CDR3 region has 16 residues. Germline V CDR1 and CDR2: SGHRS, YFSETQ. CDR3 bases: TGCGCCAGCAGCTTGGACCGGGACAGGGGCACCGGGGAGCTGTTTTTT. Encoded protein: CASSLDRDRGTGELFF.

With regard to this clone: One end of the junction is discordant with germline, which a read error may explain. The chain joins TRBV7-9 to TRBJ2-7; D unresolved. The CDR3 extends over 12 amino acids. The germline V gene has CDR1 SEHNR and CDR2 FQNEAQ (reference sequence). CDR3 coding DNA: TGTTCCAGCAGCTTCTCCAGCTACGAGCAGTACTTC. The encoded protein is CSSSFSSYEQYF.